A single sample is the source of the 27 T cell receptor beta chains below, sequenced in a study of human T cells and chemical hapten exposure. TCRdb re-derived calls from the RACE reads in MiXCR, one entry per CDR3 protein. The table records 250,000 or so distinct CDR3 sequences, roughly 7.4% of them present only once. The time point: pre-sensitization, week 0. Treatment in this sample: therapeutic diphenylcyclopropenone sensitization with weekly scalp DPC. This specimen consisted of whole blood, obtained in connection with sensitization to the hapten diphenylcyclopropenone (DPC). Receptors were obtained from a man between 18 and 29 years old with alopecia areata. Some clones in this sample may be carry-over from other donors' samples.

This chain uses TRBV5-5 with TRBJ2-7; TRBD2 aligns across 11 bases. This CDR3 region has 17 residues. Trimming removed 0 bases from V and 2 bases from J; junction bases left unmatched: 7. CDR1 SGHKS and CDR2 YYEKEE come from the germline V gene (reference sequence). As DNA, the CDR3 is TGTGCCAGCAGCTTGGTCGCTAGCGGGGGGAACACCTACGAGCAGTACGTC. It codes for CASSLVASGGNTYEQYV.

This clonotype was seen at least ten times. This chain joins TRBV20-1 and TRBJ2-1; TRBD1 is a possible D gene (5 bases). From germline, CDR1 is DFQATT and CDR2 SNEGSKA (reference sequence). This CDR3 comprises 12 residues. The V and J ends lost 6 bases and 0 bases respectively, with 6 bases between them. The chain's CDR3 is CSADSSYNEQFF. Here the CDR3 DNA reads TGCAGTGCAGACAGCTCCTACAATGAGCAGTTCTTC.

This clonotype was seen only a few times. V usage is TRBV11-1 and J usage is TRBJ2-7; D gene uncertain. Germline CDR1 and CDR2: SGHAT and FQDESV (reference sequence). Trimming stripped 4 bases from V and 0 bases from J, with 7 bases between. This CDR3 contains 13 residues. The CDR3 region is CASSSQSSYEQYF. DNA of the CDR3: TGTGCCAGCAGCTCGCAAAGCTCCTACGAGCAGTACTTC.

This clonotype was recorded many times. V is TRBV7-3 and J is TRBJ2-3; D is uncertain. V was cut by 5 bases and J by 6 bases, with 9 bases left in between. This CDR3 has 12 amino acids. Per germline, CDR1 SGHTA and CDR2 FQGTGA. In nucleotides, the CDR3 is TGTGCCAGCAGCCGTGGGCGCGATACGCAGTATTTT. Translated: CASSRGRDTQYF.

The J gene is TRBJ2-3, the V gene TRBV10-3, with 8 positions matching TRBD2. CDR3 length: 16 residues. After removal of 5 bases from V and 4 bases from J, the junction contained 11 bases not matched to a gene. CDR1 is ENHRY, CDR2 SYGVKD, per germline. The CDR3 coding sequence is TGTGCCATCAGTTTGACTAGCGCCAAGATCGCAGATACGCAGTATTTT. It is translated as CAISLTSAKIADTQYF.

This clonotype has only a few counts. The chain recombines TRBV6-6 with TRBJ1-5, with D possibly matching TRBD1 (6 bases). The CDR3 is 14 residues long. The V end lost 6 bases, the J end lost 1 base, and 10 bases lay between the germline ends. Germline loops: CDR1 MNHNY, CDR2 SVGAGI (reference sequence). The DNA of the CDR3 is TGTGCCAGCAGCGCCGGGACAAGCAATCAGCCCCAGCATTTT. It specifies CASSAGTSNQPQHF.

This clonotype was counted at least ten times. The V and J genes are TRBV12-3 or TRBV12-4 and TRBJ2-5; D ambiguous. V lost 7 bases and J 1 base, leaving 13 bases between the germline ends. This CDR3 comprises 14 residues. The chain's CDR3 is CASTLNRRQETQYF. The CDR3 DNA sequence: TGTGCCAGCACCCTGAACCGACGCCAAGAGACCCAGTACTTC.

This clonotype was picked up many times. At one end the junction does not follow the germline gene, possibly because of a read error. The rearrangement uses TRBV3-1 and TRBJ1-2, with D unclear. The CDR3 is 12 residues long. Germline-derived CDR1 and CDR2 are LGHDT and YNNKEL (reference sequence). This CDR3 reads CASSQDEKGFTF. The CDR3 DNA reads TGTGCCAGCAGCCAAGATGAGAAGGGCTTCACCTTC.

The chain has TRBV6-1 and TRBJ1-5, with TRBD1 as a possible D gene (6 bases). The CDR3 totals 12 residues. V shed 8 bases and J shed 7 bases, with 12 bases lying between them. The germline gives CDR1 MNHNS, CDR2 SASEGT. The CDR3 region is CASRGAEQPQHF. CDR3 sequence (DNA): TGTGCCAGCCGGGGGGCGGAACAGCCCCAGCATTTT.

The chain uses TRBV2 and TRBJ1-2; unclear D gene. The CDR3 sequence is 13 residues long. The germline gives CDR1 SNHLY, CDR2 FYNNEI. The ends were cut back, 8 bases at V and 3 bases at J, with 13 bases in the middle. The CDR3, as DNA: TGTGCCAGCTTTTCCAGAGGCGACTATGGCTACACCTTC. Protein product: CASFSRGDYGYTF.

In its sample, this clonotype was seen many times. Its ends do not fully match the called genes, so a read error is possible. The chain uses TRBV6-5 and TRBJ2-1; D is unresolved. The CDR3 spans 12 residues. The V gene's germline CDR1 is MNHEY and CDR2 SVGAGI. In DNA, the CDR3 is TGTGCCAGCAGTTACTCCGACAATGAGCAGTTCTTC. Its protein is CASSYSDNEQFF.

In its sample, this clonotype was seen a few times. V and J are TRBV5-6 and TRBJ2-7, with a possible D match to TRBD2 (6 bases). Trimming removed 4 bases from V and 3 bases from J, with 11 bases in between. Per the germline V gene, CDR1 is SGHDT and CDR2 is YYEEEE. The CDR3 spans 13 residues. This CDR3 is CASSIAGSYEQYF. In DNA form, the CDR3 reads TGTGCCAGCAGCATCGCCGGGAGCTACGAGCAGTACTTC.

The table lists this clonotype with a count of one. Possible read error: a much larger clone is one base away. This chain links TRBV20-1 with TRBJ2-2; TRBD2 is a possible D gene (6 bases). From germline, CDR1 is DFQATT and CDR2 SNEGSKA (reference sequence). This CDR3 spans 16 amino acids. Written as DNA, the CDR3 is TGCTGTGCTAGACATTATTCCGGAGGGCCCACCGGGGAGCTGTTTTTT. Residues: CCARHYSGGPTGELFF.

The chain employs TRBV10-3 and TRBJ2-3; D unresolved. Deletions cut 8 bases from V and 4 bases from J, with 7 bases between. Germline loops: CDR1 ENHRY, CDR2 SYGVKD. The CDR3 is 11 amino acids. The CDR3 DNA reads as TGTGCCATCCGACGGGCAGATACGCAGTATTTT. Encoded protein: CAIRRADTQYF.

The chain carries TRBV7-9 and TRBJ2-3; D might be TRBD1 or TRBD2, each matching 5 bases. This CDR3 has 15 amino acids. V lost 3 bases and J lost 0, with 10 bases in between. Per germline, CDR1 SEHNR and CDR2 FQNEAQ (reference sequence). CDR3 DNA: TGTGCCAGCAGCTTCGGGACGCTTAGCACAGATACGCAGTATTTT. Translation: CASSFGTLSTDTQYF.

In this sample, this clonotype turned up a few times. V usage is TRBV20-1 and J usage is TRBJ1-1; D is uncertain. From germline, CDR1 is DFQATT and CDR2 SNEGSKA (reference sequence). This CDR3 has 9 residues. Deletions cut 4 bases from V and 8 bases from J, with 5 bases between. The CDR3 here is CSAKTEAFF. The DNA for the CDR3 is TGCAGTGCTAAAACAGAAGCTTTCTTT.

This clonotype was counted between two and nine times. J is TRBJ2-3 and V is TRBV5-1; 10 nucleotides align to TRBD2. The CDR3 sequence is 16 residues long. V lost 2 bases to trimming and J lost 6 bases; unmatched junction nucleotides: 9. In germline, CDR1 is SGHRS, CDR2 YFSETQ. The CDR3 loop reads CASSFEGGLAWDTQYF. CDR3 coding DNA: TGCGCCAGCAGCTTTGAGGGGGGACTAGCGTGGGATACGCAGTATTTT.

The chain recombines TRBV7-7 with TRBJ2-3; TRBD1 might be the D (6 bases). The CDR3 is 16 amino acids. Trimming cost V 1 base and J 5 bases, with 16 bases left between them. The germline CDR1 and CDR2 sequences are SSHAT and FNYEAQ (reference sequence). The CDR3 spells CASSLESRGPEDTQYF. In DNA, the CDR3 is TGTGCCAGCAGCTTAGAGAGCAGGGGCCCAGAAGATACGCAGTATTTT.

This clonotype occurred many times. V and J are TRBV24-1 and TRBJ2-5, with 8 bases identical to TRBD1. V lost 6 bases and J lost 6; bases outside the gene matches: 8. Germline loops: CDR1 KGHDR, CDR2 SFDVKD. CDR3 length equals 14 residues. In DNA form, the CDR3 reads TGTGCCACCAGTACGCCTCGGACAGGGCAGACCCAGTACTTC. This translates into CATSTPRTGQTQYF.

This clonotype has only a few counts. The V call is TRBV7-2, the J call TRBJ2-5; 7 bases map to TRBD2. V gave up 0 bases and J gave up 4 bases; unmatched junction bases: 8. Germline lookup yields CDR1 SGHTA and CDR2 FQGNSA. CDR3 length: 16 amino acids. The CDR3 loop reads CASSLAWASGGETQYF. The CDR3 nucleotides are TGTGCCAGCAGCTTAGCGTGGGCTAGCGGAGGAGAGACCCAGTACTTC. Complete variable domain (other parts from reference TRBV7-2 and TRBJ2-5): GAGVSQSPSNKVTEKGKDVELRCDPISGHTALYWYRQSLGQGLEFLIYFQGNSAPDKSGLPSDRFSAERTGGSVSTLTIQRTQQEDSAVYLCASSLAWASGGETQYFGPGTRLLVL.

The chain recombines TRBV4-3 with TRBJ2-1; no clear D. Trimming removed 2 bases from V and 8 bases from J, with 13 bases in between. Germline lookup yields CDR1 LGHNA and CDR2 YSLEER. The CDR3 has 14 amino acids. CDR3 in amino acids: CASSQLPFAHEQFF. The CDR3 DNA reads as TGCGCCAGCAGCCAACTCCCATTCGCGCATGAGCAGTTCTTC.

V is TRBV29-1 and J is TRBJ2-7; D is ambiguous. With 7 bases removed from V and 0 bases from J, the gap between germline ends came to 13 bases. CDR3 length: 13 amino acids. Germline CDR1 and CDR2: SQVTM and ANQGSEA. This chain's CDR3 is CSAVPGSSYEQYF. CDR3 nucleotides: TGCAGCGCAGTCCCAGGTTCCTCCTACGAGCAGTACTTC.

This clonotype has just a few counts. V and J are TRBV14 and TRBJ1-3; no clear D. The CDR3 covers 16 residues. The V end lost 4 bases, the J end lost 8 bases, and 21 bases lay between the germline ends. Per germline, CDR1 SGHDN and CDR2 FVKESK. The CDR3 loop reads CASSPRPFRSGHTIYF. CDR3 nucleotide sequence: TGTGCCAGCAGCCCCCGTCCCTTCCGATCCGGTCACACCATATATTTT.

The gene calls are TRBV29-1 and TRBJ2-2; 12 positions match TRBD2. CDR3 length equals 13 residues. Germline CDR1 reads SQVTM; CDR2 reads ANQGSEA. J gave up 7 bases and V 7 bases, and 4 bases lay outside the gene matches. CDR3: CSATSGGIGELFF. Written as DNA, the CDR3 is TGCAGCGCAACTAGCGGGGGGATCGGGGAGCTGTTTTTT.

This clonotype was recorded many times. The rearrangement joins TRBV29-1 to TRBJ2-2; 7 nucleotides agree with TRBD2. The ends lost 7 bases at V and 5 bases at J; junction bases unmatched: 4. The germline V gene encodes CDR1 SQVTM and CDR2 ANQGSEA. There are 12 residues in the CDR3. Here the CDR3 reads CSAGTTTGELFF. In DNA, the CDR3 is TGCAGCGCTGGGACTACTACCGGGGAGCTGTTTTTT.

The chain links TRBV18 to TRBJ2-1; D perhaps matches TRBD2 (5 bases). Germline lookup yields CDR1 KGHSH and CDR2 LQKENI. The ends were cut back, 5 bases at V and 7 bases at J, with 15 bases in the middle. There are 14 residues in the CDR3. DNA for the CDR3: TGTGCCAGCTCAAATCTTGAGGGTAGGAATGAGCAGTTCTTC. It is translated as CASSNLEGRNEQFF.

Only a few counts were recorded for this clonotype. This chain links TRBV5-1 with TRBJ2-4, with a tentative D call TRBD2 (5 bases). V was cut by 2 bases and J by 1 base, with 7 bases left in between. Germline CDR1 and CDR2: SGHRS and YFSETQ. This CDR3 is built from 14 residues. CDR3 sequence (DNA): TGCGCCAGCAGCTTTGGGGAGGCCAAAAACATTCAGTACTTC. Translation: CASSFGEAKNIQYF.